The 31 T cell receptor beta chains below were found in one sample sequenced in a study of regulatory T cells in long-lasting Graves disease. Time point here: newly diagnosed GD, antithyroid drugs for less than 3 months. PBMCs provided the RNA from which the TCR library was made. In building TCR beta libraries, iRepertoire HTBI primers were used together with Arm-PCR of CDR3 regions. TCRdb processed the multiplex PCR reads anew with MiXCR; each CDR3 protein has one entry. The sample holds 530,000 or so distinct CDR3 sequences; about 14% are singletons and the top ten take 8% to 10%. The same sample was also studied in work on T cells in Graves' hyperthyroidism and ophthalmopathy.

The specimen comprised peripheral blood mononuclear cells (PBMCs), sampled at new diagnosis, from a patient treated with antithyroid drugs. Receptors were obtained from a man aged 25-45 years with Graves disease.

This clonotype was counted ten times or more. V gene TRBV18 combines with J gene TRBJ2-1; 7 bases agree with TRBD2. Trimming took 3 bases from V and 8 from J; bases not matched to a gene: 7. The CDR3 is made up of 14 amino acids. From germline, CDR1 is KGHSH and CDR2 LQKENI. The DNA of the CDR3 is TGTGCCAGCTCACCGGGCGGGAGTACCGATGAGCAGTTCTTC. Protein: CASSPGGSTDEQFF. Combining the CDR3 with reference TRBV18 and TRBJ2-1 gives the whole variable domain NAGVMQNPRHLVRRRGQEARLRCSPMKGHSHVYWYRQLPEEGLKFMVYLQKENIIDESGMPKERFSAEFPKEGPSILRIQQVVRGDSAAYFCASSPGGSTDEQFFGPGTRLTVL.

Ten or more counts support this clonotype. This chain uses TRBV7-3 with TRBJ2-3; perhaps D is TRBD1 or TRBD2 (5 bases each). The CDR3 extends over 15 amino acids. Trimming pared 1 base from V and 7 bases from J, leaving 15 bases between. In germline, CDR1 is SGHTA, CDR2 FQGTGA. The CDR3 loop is CASSLMPSEGNTQYF. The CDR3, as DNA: TGTGCCAGCAGCTTAATGCCCTCAGAGGGGAATACGCAGTATTTT.

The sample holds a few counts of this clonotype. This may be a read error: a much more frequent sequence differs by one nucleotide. The CDR3 is CATSETGGRETQYF. As DNA, the CDR3 is TGTGCCACCAGTGAAACAGGGGGCCGGGAGACCCAGTACTTC. This chain links TRBV24-1 with TRBJ2-5; 9 nucleotides match TRBD1. The CDR3 contains 14 residues. Germline V gene sequence: CDR1 KGHDR, CDR2 SFDVKD. Trimming at V came to 4 bases and at J to 5 bases, leaving 4 bases not matched to a gene.

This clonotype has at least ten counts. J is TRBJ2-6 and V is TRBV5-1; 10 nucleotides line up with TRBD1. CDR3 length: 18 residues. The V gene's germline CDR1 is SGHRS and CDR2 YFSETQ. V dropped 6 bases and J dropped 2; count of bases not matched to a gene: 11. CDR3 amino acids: CASTQGQGVLTGANVLTF. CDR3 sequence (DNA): TGCGCCAGCACCCAAGGACAGGGGGTACTGACTGGGGCCAACGTCCTGACTTTC.

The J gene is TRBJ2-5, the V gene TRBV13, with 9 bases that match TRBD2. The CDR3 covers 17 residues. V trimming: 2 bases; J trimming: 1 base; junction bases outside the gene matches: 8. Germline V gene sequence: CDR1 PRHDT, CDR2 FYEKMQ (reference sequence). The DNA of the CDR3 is TGTGCCAGCAGCTTACTTAGCGGGGGACCACTCCAAGAGACCCAGTACTTC. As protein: CASSLLSGGPLQETQYF.

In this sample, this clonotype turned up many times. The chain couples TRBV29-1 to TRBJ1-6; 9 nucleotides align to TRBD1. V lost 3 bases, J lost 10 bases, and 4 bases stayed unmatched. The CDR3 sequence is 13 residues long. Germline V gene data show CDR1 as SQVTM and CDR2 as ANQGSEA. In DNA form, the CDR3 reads TGCAGCGTTGACGGGGACAGGGACTCACCCCTCCACTTT. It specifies CSVDGDRDSPLHF. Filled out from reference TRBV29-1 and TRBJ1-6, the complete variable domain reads SAVISQKPSRDICQRGTSLTIQCQVDSQVTMMFWYRQQPGQSLTLIATANQGSEATYESGFVIDKFPISRPNLTFSTLTVSNMSPEDSSIYLCSVDGDRDSPLHFGNGTRLTVT.

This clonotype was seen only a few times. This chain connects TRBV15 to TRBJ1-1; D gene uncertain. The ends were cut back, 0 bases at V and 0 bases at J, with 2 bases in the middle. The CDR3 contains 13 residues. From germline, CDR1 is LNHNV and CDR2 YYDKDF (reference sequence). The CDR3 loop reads CATSRDMNTEAFF. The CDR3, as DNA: TGTGCCACCAGCAGAGATATGAACACTGAAGCTTTCTTT.

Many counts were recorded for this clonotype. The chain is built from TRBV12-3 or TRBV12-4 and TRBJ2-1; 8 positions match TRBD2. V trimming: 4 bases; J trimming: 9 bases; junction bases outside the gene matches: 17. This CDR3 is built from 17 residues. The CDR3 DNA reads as TGTGCCAGCAGTTCCCCCCCAAGTCTAGCGGGTCTAGGTGAGCAGTTCTTC. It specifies CASSSPPSLAGLGEQFF.

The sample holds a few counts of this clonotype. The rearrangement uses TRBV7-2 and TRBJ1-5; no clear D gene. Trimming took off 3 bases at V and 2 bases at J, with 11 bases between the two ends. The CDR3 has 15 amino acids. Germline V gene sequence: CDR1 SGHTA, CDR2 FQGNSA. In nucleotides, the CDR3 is TGTGCCAGCAGCTTCCAGTTTGGTGGCAATCAGCCCCAGCATTTT. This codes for CASSFQFGGNQPQHF. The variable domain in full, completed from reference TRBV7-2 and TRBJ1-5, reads GAGVSQSPSNKVTEKGKDVELRCDPISGHTALYWYRQSLGQGLEFLIYFQGNSAPDKSGLPSDRFSAERTGGSVSTLTIQRTQQEDSAVYLCASSFQFGGNQPQHFGDGTRLSIL.

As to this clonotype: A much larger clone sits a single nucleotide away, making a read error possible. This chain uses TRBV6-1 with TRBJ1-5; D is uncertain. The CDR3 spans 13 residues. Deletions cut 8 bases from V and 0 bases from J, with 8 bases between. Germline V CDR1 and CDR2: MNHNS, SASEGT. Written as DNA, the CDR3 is TGTGCCAGCGCGGGATATAGCAATCAGCCCCAGCATTTT. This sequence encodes CASAGYSNQPQHF.

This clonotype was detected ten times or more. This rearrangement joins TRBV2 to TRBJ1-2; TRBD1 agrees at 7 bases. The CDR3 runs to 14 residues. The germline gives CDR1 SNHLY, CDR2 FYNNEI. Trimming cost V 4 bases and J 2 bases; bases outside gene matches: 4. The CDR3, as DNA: TGTGCCAGCAGTGGGCCAGGGGGAAACTATGGCTACACCTTC. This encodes CASSGPGGNYGYTF.

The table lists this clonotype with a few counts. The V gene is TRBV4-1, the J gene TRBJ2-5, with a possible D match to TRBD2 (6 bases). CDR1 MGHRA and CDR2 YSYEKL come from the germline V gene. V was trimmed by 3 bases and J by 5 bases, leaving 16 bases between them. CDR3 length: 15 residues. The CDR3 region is CASSHREFFSETQYF. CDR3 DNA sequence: TGCGCCAGCAGCCACCGGGAGTTTTTTTCGGAGACCCAGTACTTC.

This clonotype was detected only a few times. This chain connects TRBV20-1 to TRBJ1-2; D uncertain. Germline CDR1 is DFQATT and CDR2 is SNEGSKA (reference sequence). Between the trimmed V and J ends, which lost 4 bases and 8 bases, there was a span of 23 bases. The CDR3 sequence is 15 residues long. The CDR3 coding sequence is TGCAGTGCTAAGGGCCCCGGGAACTCCCGGGAAGGCTACACCTTC. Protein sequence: CSAKGPGNSREGYTF.

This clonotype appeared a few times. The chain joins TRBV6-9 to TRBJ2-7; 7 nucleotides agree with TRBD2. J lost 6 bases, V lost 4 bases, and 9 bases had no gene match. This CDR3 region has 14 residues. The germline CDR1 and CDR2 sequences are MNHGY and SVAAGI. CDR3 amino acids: CASSSGLQTSEQYF. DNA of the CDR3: TGTGCCAGCAGTTCGGGACTACAGACTAGCGAGCAGTACTTC.

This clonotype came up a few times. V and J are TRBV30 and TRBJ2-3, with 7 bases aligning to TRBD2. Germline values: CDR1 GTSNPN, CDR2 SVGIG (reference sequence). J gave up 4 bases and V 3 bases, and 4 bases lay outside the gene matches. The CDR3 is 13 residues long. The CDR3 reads CAWSGTSADTQYF. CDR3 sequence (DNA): TGTGCCTGGAGCGGCACTAGCGCAGATACGCAGTATTTT.

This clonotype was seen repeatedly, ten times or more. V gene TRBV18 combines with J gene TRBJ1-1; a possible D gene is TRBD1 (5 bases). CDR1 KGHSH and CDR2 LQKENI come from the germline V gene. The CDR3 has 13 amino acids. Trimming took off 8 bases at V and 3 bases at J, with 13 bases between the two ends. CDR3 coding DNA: TGTGCCAGCCATCCCAGGGTCGACACTGAAGCTTTCTTT. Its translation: CASHPRVDTEAFF.

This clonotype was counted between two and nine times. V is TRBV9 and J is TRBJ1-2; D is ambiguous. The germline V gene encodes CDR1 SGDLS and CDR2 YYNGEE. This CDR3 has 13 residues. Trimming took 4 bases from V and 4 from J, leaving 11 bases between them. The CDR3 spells CASSTPSVYGYTF. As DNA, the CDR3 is TGTGCCAGCAGCACTCCGTCGGTCTATGGCTACACCTTC. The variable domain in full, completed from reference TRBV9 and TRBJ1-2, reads DSGVTQTPKHLITATGQRVTLRCSPRSGDLSVYWYQQSLDQGLQFLIQYYNGEERAKGNILERFSAQQFPDLHSELNLSSLELGDSALYFCASSTPSVYGYTFGSGTRLTVV.

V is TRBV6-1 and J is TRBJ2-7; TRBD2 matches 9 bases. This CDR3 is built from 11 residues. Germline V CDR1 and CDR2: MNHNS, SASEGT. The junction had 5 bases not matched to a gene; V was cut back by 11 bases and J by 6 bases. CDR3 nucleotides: TGTGCCTCACGGACTAGCGTCGAGCAGTACTTC. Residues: CASRTSVEQYF.

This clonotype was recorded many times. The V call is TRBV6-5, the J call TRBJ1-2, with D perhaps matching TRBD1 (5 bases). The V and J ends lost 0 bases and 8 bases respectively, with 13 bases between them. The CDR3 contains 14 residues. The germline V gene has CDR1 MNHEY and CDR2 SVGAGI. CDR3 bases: TGTGCCAGCAGTTACTCGGGGACCCCCGCGGGCTACACCTTC. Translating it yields CASSYSGTPAGYTF.

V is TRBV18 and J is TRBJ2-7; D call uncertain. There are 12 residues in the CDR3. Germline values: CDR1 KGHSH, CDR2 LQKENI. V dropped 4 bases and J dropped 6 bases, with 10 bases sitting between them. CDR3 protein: CASSLQIGEQYF. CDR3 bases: TGTGCCAGCTCACTCCAGATTGGCGAGCAGTACTTC.

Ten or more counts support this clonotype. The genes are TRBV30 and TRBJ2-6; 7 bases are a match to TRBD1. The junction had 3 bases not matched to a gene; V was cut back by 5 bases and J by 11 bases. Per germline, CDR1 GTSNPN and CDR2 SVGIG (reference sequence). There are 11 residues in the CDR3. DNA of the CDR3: TGTGCCTGGCAGACAGGGCACGTCCTGACTTTC. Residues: CAWQTGHVLTF.

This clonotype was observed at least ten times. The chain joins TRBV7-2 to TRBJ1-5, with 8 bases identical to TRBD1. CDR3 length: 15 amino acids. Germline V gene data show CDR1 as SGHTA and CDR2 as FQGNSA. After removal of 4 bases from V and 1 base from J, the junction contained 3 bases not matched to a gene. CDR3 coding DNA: TGTGCCAGCAGCTCTCAGGGGGCGAGCAATCAGCCCCAGCATTTT. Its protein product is CASSSQGASNQPQHF.

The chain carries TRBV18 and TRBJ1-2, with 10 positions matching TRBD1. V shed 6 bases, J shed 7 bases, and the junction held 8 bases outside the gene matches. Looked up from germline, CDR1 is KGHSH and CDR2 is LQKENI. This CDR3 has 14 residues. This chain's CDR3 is CASSPTGGASGYTF. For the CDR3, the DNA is TGTGCCAGCTCCCCGACAGGGGGCGCGAGTGGCTACACCTTC.

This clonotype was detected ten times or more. The CDR3: CASSERSSGKVGELFF. The CDR3 DNA reads as TGCGCCAGCAGTGAGCGGTCTAGCGGGAAGGTCGGGGAGCTGTTTTTT. V is TRBV10-1 and J is TRBJ2-2; TRBD2 aligns across 9 bases. The CDR3 contains 16 residues. CDR1 is WNHNN and CDR2 is SYGVQD in the germline V gene (reference sequence). V shed 2 bases and J 7 bases; nucleotides not matched to a gene: 8.

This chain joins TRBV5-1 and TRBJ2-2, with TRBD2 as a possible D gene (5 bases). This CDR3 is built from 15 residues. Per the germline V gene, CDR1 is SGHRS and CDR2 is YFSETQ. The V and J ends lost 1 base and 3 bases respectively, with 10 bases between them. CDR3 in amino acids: CASSLPRAYTGELFF. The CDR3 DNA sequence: TGCGCCAGCAGCTTGCCGAGGGCCTACACCGGGGAGCTGTTTTTT.

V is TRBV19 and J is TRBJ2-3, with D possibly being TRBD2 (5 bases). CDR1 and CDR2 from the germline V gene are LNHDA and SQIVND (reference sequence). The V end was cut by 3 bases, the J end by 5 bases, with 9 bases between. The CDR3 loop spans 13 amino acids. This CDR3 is CASSMVGGDTQYF. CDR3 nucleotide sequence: TGTGCCAGTAGTATGGTTGGAGGAGATACGCAGTATTTT.

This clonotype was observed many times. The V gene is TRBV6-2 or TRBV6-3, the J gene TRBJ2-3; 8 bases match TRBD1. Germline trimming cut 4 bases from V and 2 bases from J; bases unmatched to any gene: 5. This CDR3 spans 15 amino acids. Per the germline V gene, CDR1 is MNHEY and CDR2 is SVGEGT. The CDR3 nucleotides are TGTGCCAGCAGTTTAATCCAGGGGGCCACAGATACGCAGTATTTT. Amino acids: CASSLIQGATDTQYF.

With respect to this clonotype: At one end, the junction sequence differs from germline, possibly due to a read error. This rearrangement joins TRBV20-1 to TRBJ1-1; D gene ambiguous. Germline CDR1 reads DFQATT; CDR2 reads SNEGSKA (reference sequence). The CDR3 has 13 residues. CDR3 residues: CSARKQPNAEAFF. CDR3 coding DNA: TGCAGTGCTAGGAAACAGCCGAACGCTGAAGCTTTCTTT.

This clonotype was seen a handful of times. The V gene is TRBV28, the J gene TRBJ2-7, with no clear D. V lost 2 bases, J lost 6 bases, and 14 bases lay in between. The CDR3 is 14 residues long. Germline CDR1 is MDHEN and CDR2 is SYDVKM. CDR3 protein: CASSLPSSGGEQYF. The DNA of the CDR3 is TGTGCCAGCAGTTTACCCTCCTCGGGTGGCGAGCAGTACTTC.

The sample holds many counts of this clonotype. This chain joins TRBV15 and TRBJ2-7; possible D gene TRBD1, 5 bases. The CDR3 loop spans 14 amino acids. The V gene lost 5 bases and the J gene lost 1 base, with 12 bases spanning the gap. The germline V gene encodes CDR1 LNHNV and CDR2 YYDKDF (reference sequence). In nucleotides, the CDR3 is TGTGCCACCAGCGTGTTGACAGTTTCCTACGAGCAGTACTTC. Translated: CATSVLTVSYEQYF.

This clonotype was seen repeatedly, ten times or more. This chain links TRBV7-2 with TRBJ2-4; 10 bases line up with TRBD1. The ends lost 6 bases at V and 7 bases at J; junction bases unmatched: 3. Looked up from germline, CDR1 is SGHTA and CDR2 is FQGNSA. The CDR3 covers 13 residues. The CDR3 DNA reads TGTGCCAGCAGAGGGACAGGGGTGAACATTCAGTACTTC. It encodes CASRGTGVNIQYF.